The 29 T cell receptor beta chains below come from one sample, sequenced in a study of blood T cell repertoires in COVID-19. Assay used: immunoSEQ multiplex PCR; TCRdb lists only in-frame clones, some missing. The repertoire holds about 170,000 clones, with approximately 85% as singletons. The sequencing input was peripheral blood. The receptors stem from a man older than 75 with COVID-19, enrolled during active disease.

This rearrangement joins TRBV10-1 to TRBJ1-1; 10 nucleotides agree with TRBD1. The germline V gene encodes CDR1 WNHNN and CDR2 SYGVQD (reference sequence). The CDR3 is made up of 15 amino acids. The V and J ends lost 5 bases and 13 bases, in that order; junction bases with no gene match: 16. For the CDR3, the DNA is TGCGCCAGCAGTACCACCGGGACAGGGGTTGGTAGGGATTTCTTT. This gives the protein CASSTTGTGVGRDFF.

This sequence joins TRBV19 and TRBJ2-7; D gene ambiguous. Germline CDR1 is LNHDA and CDR2 is SQIVND (reference sequence). The CDR3 length is 13 residues. V lost 9 bases and J lost 0, with 12 bases in between. Here the CDR3 DNA reads TGTGCCAGCCGACATACGAGCTCCTACGAGCAGTACTTC. Its translation is CASRHTSSYEQYF.

The J gene is TRBJ1-4, the V gene TRBV7-9; D uncertain. Per the germline V gene, CDR1 is SEHNR and CDR2 is FQNEAQ (reference sequence). This CDR3 is 10 amino acids long. The V end lost 4 bases, the J end lost 16 bases, and 10 bases lay between the germline ends. The CDR3 is CASSSEVQFF. As DNA, the CDR3 is TGTGCCAGCAGCTCGGAGGTTCAGTTTTTT.

With regard to this clone: The sample contains more than one DNA sequence encoding this CDR3. The chain has TRBV6-6 and TRBJ1-5; D is perhaps TRBD1 (6 bases). Per germline, CDR1 MNHNY and CDR2 SVGAGI (reference sequence). The length of the CDR3 is 16 residues. Trimming left V 8 bases short and J 2 bases short, with 19 bases between. The CDR3 DNA follows: TGTGCCAGCTCGGACAGACCCTCGGTGGGCAATCAGCCCCAGCATTTT. This codes for CASSDRPSVGNQPQHF.

This clone was seen a handful of times. The chain joins TRBV10-1 to TRBJ2-5; perhaps TRBD1 as D (7 bases). The ends were cut back, 4 bases at V and 1 base at J, with 13 bases in the middle. There are 15 residues in the CDR3. CDR1 and CDR2 (germline): WNHNN, SYGVQD (reference sequence). CDR3 amino acids: CASSGAGGSQETQYF. The CDR3 coding sequence is TGCGCCAGCAGTGGGGCAGGGGGGTCCCAAGAGACCCAGTACTTC.

This clone was counted a single time. CDR3 sequence: CASSVKATGELFF. DNA of the CDR3: TGTGCCAGCAGCGTAAAAGCCACCGGGGAGCTGTTTTTT. J is TRBJ2-2 and V is TRBV9; D remains unclear. Trimming cost V 1 base and J 4 bases, with 5 bases left between them. The length of the CDR3 is 13 residues. The germline V gene has CDR1 SGDLS and CDR2 YYNGEE.

This clone was detected a few times. The J gene is TRBJ1-1, the V gene TRBV5-5, with D possibly matching TRBD1 (6 bases). Germline V lookup: CDR1 SGHKS, CDR2 YYEKEE (reference sequence). Trimming shortened V by 2 bases and J by 8 bases, and 10 bases separated the two germline ends. The CDR3 has 12 residues. The chain's CDR3 is CASSLVGTEAFF. The CDR3 DNA follows: TGTGCCAGCAGCTTAGTCGGGACAGAAGCTTTCTTT.

The CDR3 reads CASSRTSGGSYEQYF. The CDR3 coding sequence is TGTGCCAGCAGTCGGACTAGCGGGGGATCCTACGAGCAGTACTTC. The V gene is TRBV6-5, the J gene TRBJ2-7, with 13 bases matching TRBD2. The J segment lost 1 base and the V segment lost 5 bases, leaving 2 bases of the junction unmatched. The CDR3 contains 15 residues. Germline V gene lookup returns CDR1 MNHEY and CDR2 SVGAGI.

The chain links TRBV19 to TRBJ1-2; D gene unclear. The CDR3 has 12 amino acids. V lost 6 bases to trimming and J lost 2 bases, with 7 bases between them. CDR1 and CDR2 (germline): LNHDA, SQIVND (reference sequence). CDR3 residues: CASSSRNYGYTF. The CDR3 region has the DNA TGTGCCAGTAGCTCACGGAACTATGGCTACACCTTC.

The rearrangement uses TRBV12-3 or TRBV12-4 and TRBJ1-6; D call uncertain. V was cut by 1 base and J by 13 bases, with 8 bases left in between. The CDR3 covers 12 residues. For the CDR3, the DNA is TGTGCCAGCAGTTTAGTGGGCAGTCCCCTCCACTTT. Amino acids: CASSLVGSPLHF.

Concerning this clone: The same CDR3 is also encoded by other DNA sequences in this sample. This sequence joins TRBV2 and TRBJ2-7; D may be TRBD1 (6 bases). Trimming cost V 8 bases and J 0 bases, with 14 bases left between them. CDR1 is SNHLY, CDR2 FYNNEI, per germline. This CDR3 region has 14 residues. CDR3 in amino acids: CASSGGQLSYEQYF. CDR3 coding DNA: TGTGCCAGCTCGGGCGGACAGCTCTCCTACGAGCAGTACTTC.

This chain links TRBV27 with TRBJ1-2; perhaps TRBD1 as D (5 bases). Germline CDR1 reads MNHEY; CDR2 reads SMNVEV (reference sequence). This CDR3 spans 15 amino acids. Trimming removed 5 bases from V and 5 bases from J, with 18 bases in between. Written as DNA, the CDR3 is TGTGCCAGCAGTAGGACGGGGGGGACTAGTTATGGCTACACCTTC. This encodes CASSRTGGTSYGYTF.

V gene TRBV7-9 combines with J gene TRBJ2-7; 11 bases map to TRBD1. Unmatched junction bases numbered 3, after V lost 0 bases and J lost 5 bases. The CDR3 has 15 residues. From germline, CDR1 is SEHNR and CDR2 FQNEAQ (reference sequence). CDR3 bases: TGTGCCAGCAGCTTAGCGGGGACAGGGGGGAACGAGCAGTACTTC. Its protein is CASSLAGTGGNEQYF.

The rearrangement joins TRBV6-2 or TRBV6-3 to TRBJ2-1, with 10 bases that match TRBD2. The germline CDR1 and CDR2 sequences are MNHEY and SVGEGT. This CDR3 is 15 amino acids long. Trimming cost V 6 bases and J 0 bases; bases outside gene matches: 2. CDR3 residues: CASSRTSGSYNEQFF. CDR3 nucleotide sequence: TGTGCCAGCAGCCGGACTAGCGGCTCCTACAATGAGCAGTTCTTC.

Written as DNA, the CDR3 is TGTGCCAGCAGGGGCCATAAGGGACTAGCGGGAGAAGAGACCCAGTACTTC. This codes for CASRGHKGLAGEETQYF. The chain uses TRBV28 and TRBJ2-5; 14 bases fit TRBD2. CDR1 is MDHEN and CDR2 is SYDVKM in the germline V gene. The junction had 9 bases not matched to a gene; V was cut back by 6 bases and J by 3 bases. The CDR3 has 17 amino acids.

CDR3 nucleotide sequence: TGTGCCAGCAGCTTAATAGGCGGGAGCTCCTACAATGAGCAGTTCTTC. This sequence encodes CASSLIGGSSYNEQFF. The V gene is TRBV7-3, the J gene TRBJ2-1, with TRBD2 matching over 7 bases. Losses at the gene ends were 1 base for V and 0 bases for J; bases not matched to a gene: 3. Germline loops: CDR1 SGHTA, CDR2 FQGTGA. The CDR3 has 16 amino acids.

The chain employs TRBV19 and TRBJ2-5; TRBD1 agrees at 9 bases. V shed 5 bases and J 5 bases; nucleotides not matched to a gene: 9. CDR1 is LNHDA, CDR2 SQIVND, per germline (reference sequence). The CDR3 contains 15 residues. The CDR3 here is CASSGTGGARETQYF. The DNA for the CDR3 is TGTGCCAGTAGTGGCACAGGGGGCGCGAGGGAGACCCAGTACTTC.

The J gene is TRBJ2-5, the V gene TRBV4-1; D is uncertain. The CDR3 has 15 amino acids. V was cut by 0 bases and J by 2 bases, with 10 bases left in between. The V gene's germline CDR1 is MGHRA and CDR2 YSYEKL. CDR3 bases: TGCGCCAGCAGCCAAGATCTGGCAGGACAAGAGACCCAGTACTTC. Translation gives CASSQDLAGQETQYF.

V is TRBV5-6 and J is TRBJ1-1; 7 bases map to TRBD1. This CDR3 has 14 residues. Germline lookup yields CDR1 SGHDT and CDR2 YYEEEE. Unmatched junction bases numbered 2, after V lost 2 bases and J lost 1 base. The CDR3 sequence: CASSLQGKNTEAFF. Here the CDR3 DNA reads TGTGCCAGCAGCTTACAGGGGAAGAACACTGAAGCTTTCTTT. The full variable domain, completed using reference TRBV5-6 and TRBJ1-1, is DAGVTQSPTHLIKTRGQQVTLRCSPKSGHDTVSWYQQALGQGPQFIFQYYEEEERQRGNFPDRFSGHQFPNYSSELNVNALLLGDSALYLCASSLQGKNTEAFFGQGTRLTVV.

This sequence joins TRBV10-3 and TRBJ2-6; D is possibly TRBD1 (5 bases). This CDR3 has 17 amino acids. V gave up 7 bases and J gave up 0 bases, with 16 bases separating them. Germline V gene lookup returns CDR1 ENHRY and CDR2 SYGVKD. The CDR3 region is CAINTGRLSSGANVLTF. In nucleotides, the CDR3 is TGTGCCATCAACACAGGACGGCTGAGCTCTGGGGCCAACGTCCTGACTTTC.

J is TRBJ1-2 and V is TRBV3-1 (or the pseudogene TRBV3-2), with 8 bases identical to TRBD1. CDR3 size: 13 residues. CDR1 is LGHDT and CDR2 is YNNKEL in the germline V gene (reference sequence). With 0 bases clipped from V and 9 bases from J, the junction kept 3 bases outside the gene matches. The CDR3 bases are TGTGCCAGCAGCCAAGACAGGGGGCGTAGCTACACCTTC. It specifies CASSQDRGRSYTF.

This sequence joins TRBV5-1 and TRBJ2-1; D possibly corresponds to TRBD2 (6 bases). Germline V gives CDR1 SGHRS, CDR2 YFSETQ. V gave up 0 bases and J gave up 6 bases, with 7 bases separating them. CDR3 size: 13 residues. CDR3 in amino acids: CASSLVGGNEQFF. The DNA for the CDR3 is TGCGCCAGCAGCTTGGTCGGGGGCAATGAGCAGTTCTTC.

The chain employs TRBV19 and TRBJ1-4, with no clear D. CDR1 LNHDA and CDR2 SQIVND come from the germline V gene (reference sequence). Trimming stripped 3 bases from V and 5 bases from J, with 13 bases between. CDR3 size: 15 residues. CDR3 protein: CASSIGTVLNEKLFF. The CDR3 DNA follows: TGTGCCAGTAGTATTGGAACAGTCCTAAATGAAAAACTGTTTTTT.

The chain has TRBV18 and TRBJ2-6; a possible D gene is TRBD2 (5 bases). The CDR3 loop spans 14 amino acids. Germline V gene sequence: CDR1 KGHSH, CDR2 LQKENI. Trimming took off 1 base at V and 8 bases at J, with 9 bases between the two ends. Here the CDR3 reads CASSPREGSNVLTF. The CDR3, as DNA: TGTGCCAGCTCACCACGAGAGGGATCCAACGTCCTGACTTTC.

This chain uses TRBV5-1 with TRBJ1-2; the match to TRBD1 covers 10 bases. J gave up 4 bases and V 4 bases, and 7 bases lay outside the gene matches. This CDR3 contains 15 residues. The V gene's germline CDR1 is SGHRS and CDR2 YFSETQ. The CDR3 spells CASSAGDRGSYGYTF. CDR3 DNA: TGCGCCAGCAGCGCCGGGGACAGGGGAAGCTATGGCTACACCTTC.

The V gene is TRBV7-2, the J gene TRBJ2-7, with 7 bases lining up with TRBD1. With V trimmed by 1 base and J by 6 bases, 0 bases remained unmatched. The CDR3 totals 12 residues. Germline CDR1 and CDR2: SGHTA and FQGNSA. The CDR3 here is CASSLDRGEQYF. In nucleotides, the CDR3 is TGTGCCAGCAGCTTAGACAGGGGCGAGCAGTACTTC.

This sequence joins TRBV7-8 and TRBJ2-7; 10 bases line up with TRBD1. V trimming: 4 bases; J trimming: 0 bases; junction bases outside the gene matches: 3. Germline V gene lookup returns CDR1 SGHVS and CDR2 FQNEAQ. This CDR3 has 15 residues. The CDR3 is CASSWGQGSSYEQYF. The DNA for the CDR3 is TGTGCCAGCAGCTGGGGACAGGGGAGCTCCTACGAGCAGTACTTC.

The chain carries TRBV9 and TRBJ2-7; 7 positions agree with TRBD1. Trimming cost V 3 bases and J 5 bases; bases outside gene matches: 8. The CDR3 has 14 residues. CDR1 is SGDLS and CDR2 is YYNGEE in the germline V gene. The CDR3 sequence is CASSATGDLDEQYF. The CDR3 coding sequence is TGTGCCAGCAGCGCTACAGGGGATCTGGACGAGCAGTACTTC.

This clone appeared a single time. The chain links TRBV4-1 to TRBJ2-1; D is uncertain. The germline V and J ends were trimmed by 0 bases and 1 base, with 7 bases remaining between them. From germline, CDR1 is MGHRA and CDR2 YSYEKL. The CDR3 is 15 residues long. CDR3 nucleotide sequence: TGCGCCAGCAGCCAAGATCCCAGGTCCTACAATGAGCAGTTCTTC. Amino acid sequence: CASSQDPRSYNEQFF.